This TCR beta chain originates from a study of T cell responses to AZD1222 COVID-19 vaccine. Findings of the study overall: The sample set comprised mostly white British donors with more females, and clonal diversity was possibly underestimated. When two AZD1222 doses had been given, Spike-specific TCR breadth and depth rose.

As concerns this clone: As yet, its antigen is unknown.

Clones were read by immunoSEQ multiplex PCR, and TCRdb kept only the in-frame ones, dropping some. Among about 84,000 clones listed, 75% to 90% were seen once. CDR3 size: 15 residues. In germline, CDR1 is LNHDA, CDR2 SQIVND (reference sequence). The V end was cut by 5 bases, the J end by 6 bases, with 16 bases between. The source was peripheral blood, collected 28 days after the second AZD1222 dose. V is TRBV19 and J is TRBJ1-4, with D uncertain. The TCR was taken from an adult who received the AZD1222 COVID-19 vaccine. The CDR3, as DNA: TGTGCCAGTAGTCCCGGAGGGCTTCACGATGAAAAACTGTTTTTT. Protein product: CASSPGGLHDEKLFF.